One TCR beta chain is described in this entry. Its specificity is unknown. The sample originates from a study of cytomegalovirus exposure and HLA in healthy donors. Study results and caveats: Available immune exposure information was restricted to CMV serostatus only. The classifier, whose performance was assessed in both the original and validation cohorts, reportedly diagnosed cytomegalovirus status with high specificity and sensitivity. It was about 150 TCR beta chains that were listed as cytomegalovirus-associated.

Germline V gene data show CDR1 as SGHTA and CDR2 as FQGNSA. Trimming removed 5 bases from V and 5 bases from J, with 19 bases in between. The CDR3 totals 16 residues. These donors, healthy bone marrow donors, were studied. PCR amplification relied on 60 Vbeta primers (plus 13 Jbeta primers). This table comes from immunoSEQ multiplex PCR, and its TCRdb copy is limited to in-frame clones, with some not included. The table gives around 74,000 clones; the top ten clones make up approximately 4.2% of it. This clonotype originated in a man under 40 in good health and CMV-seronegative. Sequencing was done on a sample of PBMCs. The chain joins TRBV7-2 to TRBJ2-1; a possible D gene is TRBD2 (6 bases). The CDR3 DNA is TGTGCCAGCAGCCCCTACCGGCCGGGACTTAACAATGAGCAGTTCTTC. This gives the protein CASSPYRPGLNNEQFF.